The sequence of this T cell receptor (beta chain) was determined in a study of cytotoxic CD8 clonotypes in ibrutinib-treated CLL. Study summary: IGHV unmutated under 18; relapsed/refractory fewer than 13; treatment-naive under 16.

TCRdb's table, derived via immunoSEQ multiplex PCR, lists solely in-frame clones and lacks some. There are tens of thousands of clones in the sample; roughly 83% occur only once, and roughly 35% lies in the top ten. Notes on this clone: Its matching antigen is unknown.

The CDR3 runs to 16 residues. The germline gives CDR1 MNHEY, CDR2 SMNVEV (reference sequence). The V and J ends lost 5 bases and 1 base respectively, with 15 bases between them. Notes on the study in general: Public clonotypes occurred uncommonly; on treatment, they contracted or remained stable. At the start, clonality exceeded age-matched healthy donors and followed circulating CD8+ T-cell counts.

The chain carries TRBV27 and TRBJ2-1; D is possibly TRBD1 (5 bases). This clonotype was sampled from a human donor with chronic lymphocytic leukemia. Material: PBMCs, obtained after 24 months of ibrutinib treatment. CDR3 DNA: TGTGCCAGCAGTCTTCACCCGACAGATTCCTACAATGAGCAGTTCTTC. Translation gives CASSLHPTDSYNEQFF.